This T cell receptor (beta chain) was sequenced for a study of response to subunit inactivated influenza vaccine. Findings and limits, study-wide: The authors put forward the suggestion that each seasonal influenza vaccination may bring in only a limited number of new T cells.

V gave up 2 bases and J gave up 8 bases, with 16 bases separating them. The CDR3 consists of 15 residues. The germline CDR1 and CDR2 sequences are SGHTA and FQGTGA. TCRdb passed the RT-PCR reads through MiXCR, listing each CDR3 protein once. The data hold about 190,000 distinct CDR3 sequences, with approximately 15% observed a single time. This clonotype was observed at least ten times. The antigen is not known. V and J are TRBV7-3 and TRBJ2-1, with D perhaps being TRBD1 or TRBD2 (5 bases each). This TCR came from a man aged 45-65 years who received an inactivated influenza vaccine. The sample consisted of CD8+ T cells sorted from PBMCs, taken 5 days after vaccination. The CDR3, as DNA: TGTGCCAGCAGCTTACAGTTGGGGACGTTCGATGAGCAGTTCTTC. Encoded protein: CASSLQLGTFDEQFF.